This T cell receptor beta chain emerged from a study of circulating CD8 cells and anti-PD-1 response in melanoma. Sorting of live CD3+CD8+TCRalphabeta+ cells by PD-1 and/or TIGIT gave four subsets. CDR3 length: 14 residues. The J segment lost 6 bases and the V segment lost 5 bases, leaving 5 bases of the junction unmatched. Germline V gene lookup returns CDR1 SGHTA and CDR2 FQGTGA. Each library started from roughly 15 ng of total RNA using the QIAseq Immune Repertoire TCR panel. One entry per CDR3 protein, called by TCRdb with MiXCR from the reads. The data show 300 to 350 distinct CDR3 sequences, over 9.5% seen once. This clonotype is medium-sized by share.

The rearrangement uses TRBV7-3 and TRBJ2-3; TRBD1 aligns across 10 bases. The source material was CD8+ T cells from PBMCs, sampled at baseline or after one month of anti-PD-1 therapy (not recorded which). This TCR derives from a human donor with melanoma. The CDR3 loop reads CASSPRTGGDTQYF. CDR3 DNA sequence: TGTGCCAGCAGCCCCCGGACAGGGGGGGATACGCAGTATTTT.